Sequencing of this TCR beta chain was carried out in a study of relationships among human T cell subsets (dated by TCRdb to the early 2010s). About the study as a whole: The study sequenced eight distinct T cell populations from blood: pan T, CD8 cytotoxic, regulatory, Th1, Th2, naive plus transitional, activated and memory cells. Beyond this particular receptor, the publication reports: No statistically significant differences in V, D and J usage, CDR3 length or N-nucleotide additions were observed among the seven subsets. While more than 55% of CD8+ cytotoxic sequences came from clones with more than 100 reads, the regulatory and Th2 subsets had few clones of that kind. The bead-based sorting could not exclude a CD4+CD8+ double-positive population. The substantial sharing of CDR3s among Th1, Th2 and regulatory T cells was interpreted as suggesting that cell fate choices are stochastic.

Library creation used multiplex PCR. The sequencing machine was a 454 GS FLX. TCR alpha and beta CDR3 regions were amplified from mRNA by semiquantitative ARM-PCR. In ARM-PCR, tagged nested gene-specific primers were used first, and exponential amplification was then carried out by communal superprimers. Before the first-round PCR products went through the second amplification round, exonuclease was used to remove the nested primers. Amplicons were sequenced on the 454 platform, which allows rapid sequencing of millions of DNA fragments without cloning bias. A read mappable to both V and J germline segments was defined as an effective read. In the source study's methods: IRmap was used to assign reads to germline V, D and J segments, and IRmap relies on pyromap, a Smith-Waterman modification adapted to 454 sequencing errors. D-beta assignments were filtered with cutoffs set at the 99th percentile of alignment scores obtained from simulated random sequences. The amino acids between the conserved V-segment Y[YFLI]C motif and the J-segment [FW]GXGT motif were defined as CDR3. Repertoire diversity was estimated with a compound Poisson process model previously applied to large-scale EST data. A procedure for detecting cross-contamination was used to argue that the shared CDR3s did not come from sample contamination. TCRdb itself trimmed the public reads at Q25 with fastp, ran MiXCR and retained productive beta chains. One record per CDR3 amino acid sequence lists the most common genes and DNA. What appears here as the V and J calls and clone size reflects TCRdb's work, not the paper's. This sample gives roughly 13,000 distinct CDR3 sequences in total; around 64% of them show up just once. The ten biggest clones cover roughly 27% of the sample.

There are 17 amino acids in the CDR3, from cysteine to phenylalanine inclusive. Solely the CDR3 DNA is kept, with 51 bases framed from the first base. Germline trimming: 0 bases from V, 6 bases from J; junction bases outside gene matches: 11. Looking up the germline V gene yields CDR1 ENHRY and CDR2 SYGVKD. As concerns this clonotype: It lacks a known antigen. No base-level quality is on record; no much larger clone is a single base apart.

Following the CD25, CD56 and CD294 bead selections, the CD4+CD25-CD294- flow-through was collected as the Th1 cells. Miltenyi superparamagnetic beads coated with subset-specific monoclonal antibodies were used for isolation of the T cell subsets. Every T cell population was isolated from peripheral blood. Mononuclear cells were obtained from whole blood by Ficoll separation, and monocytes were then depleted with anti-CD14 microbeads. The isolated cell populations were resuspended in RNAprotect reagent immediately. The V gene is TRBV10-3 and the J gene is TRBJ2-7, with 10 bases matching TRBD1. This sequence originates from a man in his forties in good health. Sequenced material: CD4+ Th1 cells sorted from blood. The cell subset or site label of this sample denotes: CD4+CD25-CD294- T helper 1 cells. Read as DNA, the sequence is TGTGCCATCAGTGAGTCAAACCGGGACAGGGGATGGGGCGAGCAGTACTTC. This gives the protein CAISESNRDRGWGEQYF.